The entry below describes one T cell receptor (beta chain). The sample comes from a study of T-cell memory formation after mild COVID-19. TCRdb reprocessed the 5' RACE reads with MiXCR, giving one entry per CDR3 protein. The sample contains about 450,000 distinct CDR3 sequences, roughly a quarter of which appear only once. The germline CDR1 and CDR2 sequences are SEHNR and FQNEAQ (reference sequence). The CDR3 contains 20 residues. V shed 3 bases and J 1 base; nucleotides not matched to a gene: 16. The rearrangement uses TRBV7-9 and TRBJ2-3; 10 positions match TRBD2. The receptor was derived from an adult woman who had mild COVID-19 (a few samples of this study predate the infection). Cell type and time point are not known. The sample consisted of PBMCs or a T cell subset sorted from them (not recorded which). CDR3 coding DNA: TGTGCCAGCAGCTTCAATTTCCGGCTAGCGGGAGCAGAGGGCACAGATACGCAGTATTTT. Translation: CASSFNFRLAGAEGTDTQYF.